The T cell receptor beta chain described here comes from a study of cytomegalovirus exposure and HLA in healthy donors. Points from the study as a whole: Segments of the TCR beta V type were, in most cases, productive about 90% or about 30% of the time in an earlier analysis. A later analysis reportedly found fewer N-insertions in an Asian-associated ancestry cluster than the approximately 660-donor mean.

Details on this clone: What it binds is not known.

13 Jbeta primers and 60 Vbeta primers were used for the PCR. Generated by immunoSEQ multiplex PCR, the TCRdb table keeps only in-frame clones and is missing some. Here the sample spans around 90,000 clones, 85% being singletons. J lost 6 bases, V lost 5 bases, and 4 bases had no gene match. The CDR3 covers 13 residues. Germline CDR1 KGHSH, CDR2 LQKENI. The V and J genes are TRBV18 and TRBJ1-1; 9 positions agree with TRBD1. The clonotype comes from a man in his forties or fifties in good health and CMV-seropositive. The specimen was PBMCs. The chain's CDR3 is CASSSGTGSEAFF. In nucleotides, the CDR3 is TGTGCCAGCTCATCCGGGACAGGGTCTGAAGCTTTCTTT.